This is a list of T cell receptor beta chains from one sample in a study of T cell responses to AZD1222 COVID-19 vaccine. Measured with immunoSEQ multiplex PCR; TCRdb has only the in-frame clones, and not every one. The sample records 90,000 to 150,000 clones, roughly nine tenths being singletons. The sample here was peripheral blood, taken on day 0 of AZD1222 vaccination. These receptors all stem from an adult in good health. Both conserved end residues are part of each CDR3. D genes are given only for firm matches. Clone size is not always given. Where it is, it says once, few, many or a class for expanded clones.

NA	TRBV5-5	TRBJ2-7	NA	TGTGCCAGCAGCTATTTAGCGACCTACGAGCAGTACTTC	CASSYLATYEQYF
NA	TRBV11-2	TRBJ2-5	TRBD2	TGTGCCAGCAGACGAATAGCGGGGGGGCTCCCGGAGACCCAGTACTTC	CASRRIAGGLPETQYF
NA	TRBV29-1	TRBJ2-4	NA	TGCAGCGTTGAAGGAGGGGGGTGGAACATTCAGTACTTC	CSVEGGGWNIQYF
NA	TRBV5-1	TRBJ1-1	NA	TGCGCCAGCAGCCCTCTTATTGGGAACACTGAAGCTTTCTTT	CASSPLIGNTEAFF
NA	TRBV7-2	TRBJ2-2	NA	TGTGCCAGCAGCGTTGTATCAAACACCGGGGAGCTGTTTTTT	CASSVVSNTGELFF
NA	TRBV29-1	TRBJ2-3	NA	TGCAGCGTTGAAGTGCGAAGGGCAAAAGTAGATACGCAGTATTTT	CSVEVRRAKVDTQYF
once	TRBV3-1/TRBV3-2	TRBJ2-6	NA	TGTGCCAGCAGCCGACGGGGCTCGGGCTCTGGGGCCAACGTCCTGACTTTC	CASSRRGSGSGANVLTF
NA	TRBV25-1	TRBJ2-7	NA	TGTGCCAGCAGTGAAAAGGGCGGTCTCACCTACGAGCAGTACTTC	CASSEKGGLTYEQYF
NA	TRBV5-1	TRBJ2-7	TRBD1	TGCGCCAGCAGCTTGGTAGGGACAGGGGACTACGAGCAGTACTTC	CASSLVGTGDYEQYF
NA	TRBV6-1	TRBJ1-5	NA	TGTGCCAGCAGTGAATGGGGAAATCAGCCCCAGCATTTT	CASSEWGNQPQHF
few	TRBV5-8	TRBJ1-6	NA	TGTGCCAGCAGCTTGACTCTTACTCCACCCCTCCACTTT	CASSLTLTPPLHF
NA	TRBV6-2/TRBV6-3	TRBJ2-7	TRBD2	TGTGCCAGCAGCCCTACTAGCGGGGGTTCCTCCTACGAGCAGTACTTC	CASSPTSGGSSYEQYF
once	TRBV11-2	TRBJ2-7	NA	TGTGCCAGCAGCTTAGCGGTCGGGGGTAGATACGAGCAGTACTTC	CASSLAVGGRYEQYF
NA	TRBV2	TRBJ2-3	NA	TGTGCCAGCTCCCGGGGGGCCGTAGATACGCAGTATTTT	CASSRGAVDTQYF
NA	TRBV3-1/TRBV3-2	TRBJ2-7	NA	TGTGCCAGCAGCCAAGGGAGGGGGGGTTACGAGCAGTACTTC	CASSQGRGGYEQYF